The 9 T cell receptor beta chains reported below all come from one sample, sequenced in a study of T cell clonality in common variable immunodeficiency. Here immunoSEQ multiplex PCR was the method, and the copy in TCRdb shows in-frame clones only, minus some. The sample holds around 19,000 clones, and no clone turns up only once. The antigens of these receptors remain unknown. The study's findings and limits: Reportedly, TCR beta sequences from common variable immunodeficiency showed fewer deletions and N-nucleotide insertions.

Sequencing input: peripheral blood mononuclear cells. The receptors derive from a human donor with common variable immunodeficiency.

This clone was counted ten times or more. The CDR3 is cut off 3 residues early in the read; its end comes from the germline J gene. The rearrangement uses TRBV7-9 and TRBJ2-1, with 8 positions matching TRBD2. With 3 bases clipped from V and 2 bases from J, the junction kept 3 bases outside the gene matches. CDR3 length: 15 residues. Germline CDR1 and CDR2: SEHNR and FQNEAQ (reference sequence). The CDR3 DNA, read in part, is TGTGCCAGCAGCTTGGTAGCGGGGACCTACAATGAG. Amino acids: CASSLVAGTYNE. The entire CDR3 protein reads CASSLVAGTYNEQFF.

This clone was recorded at least ten times. Read sequence stops 3 residues before the CDR3 end, and the germline J gene provides the missing end. The chain joins TRBV23-1 to TRBJ2-3, with 7 nucleotides matching TRBD2. TRBV23-1 is reported as an ORF; its role is uncertain. The CDR3 covers 16 residues. Germline trimming cut 0 bases from V and 2 bases from J; bases unmatched to any gene: 5. CDR3 amino acids: CASSQSKRGATDTQYF. The sequenced part of the CDR3 DNA is TGCGCCAGCAGTCAATCAAAGCGGGGCGCCACAGATACG.

Worth noting for this clone: With the read ending 3 residues before the CDR3 end, the germline J gene is used to fill in that end. V is TRBV20-1 and J is TRBJ1-1; no firm D call. Germline V gene lookup returns CDR1 DFQATT and CDR2 SNEGSKA (reference sequence). Trimming removed 5 bases at V and 0 bases at J, with 16 bases between. CDR3 length: 15 residues. The CDR3 reads CSADLGSGLNTEAFF. The sequenced part of the CDR3 DNA is TGCAGTGCTGATCTTGGCTCTGGGCTGAACACTGAA.

Details on this clone: The DNA ends 3 residues before the CDR3 does, and the rest of the CDR3 is filled in from the germline J gene. This chain connects TRBV20-1 to TRBJ1-1, with D possibly TRBD1 on 5 matching bases. CDR3 length: 13 residues. V was pared by 6 bases and J by 4 bases, with 15 bases between. Germline loops: CDR1 DFQATT, CDR2 SNEGSKA (reference sequence). The sequenced part of the CDR3 DNA is TGCAGTGCCCTGTCCGGGGGGAGCACTGAA. The encoded protein is CSALSGGSTE. The CDR3 in its entirety is CSALSGGSTEAFF.

The table lists this clone with a few counts. The read finishes 3 residues shy of the CDR3 end, and the germline J gene is used to complete it. The chain links TRBV5-4 to TRBJ2-7; D is perhaps TRBD2 (6 bases). Looked up from germline, CDR1 is SGHNT and CDR2 is YYREEE (reference sequence). This CDR3 region has 15 residues. Trimming shortened V by 2 bases and J by 5 bases, and 17 bases separated the two germline ends. The covered CDR3 bases are TGTGCCAGCAGCTTAGGAGGGGAAGGTACCGACGAG. As protein: CASSLGGEGTDE. The whole CDR3 region reads CASSLGGEGTDEQYF.

This clone occurred many times. The read ends 3 residues early relative to the CDR3; the germline J gene fills the gap. The chain uses TRBV5-5 and TRBJ1-2; D call uncertain. The CDR3 covers 14 residues. V was pared by 6 bases and J by 4 bases, with 16 bases between. Per the germline V gene, CDR1 is SGHKS and CDR2 is YYEKEE (reference sequence). CDR3 DNA (partial): TGTGCCAGCATCCCCCCGGGCGGGTTCTATGGC. It yields the protein CASIPPGGFYG. The full CDR3 is CASIPPGGFYGYTF.

As concerns this clone: The read ends 3 residues shy of where the CDR3 ends; the end is completed using the germline J gene. The genes are TRBV19 and TRBJ2-2; 9 bases fit TRBD1. The CDR3 has 15 residues. CDR1 and CDR2 (germline): LNHDA, SQIVND (reference sequence). The V segment lost 4 bases and the J segment 6 bases; nucleotides outside the gene matches: 6. The CDR3 bases that were read are TGTGCCAGTAGTAAGACAGGGGGTTTCGCCGGGGAG. This gives the protein CASSKTGGFAGE. The complete CDR3 reads CASSKTGGFAGELFF.

There are many counts of this clone. The read ends 3 residues shy of where the CDR3 ends; the end is completed using the germline J gene. The chain recombines TRBV5-6 with TRBJ2-7; TRBD1 matches 7 bases. The CDR3 is 14 amino acids. J gave up 1 base and V 4 bases, and 5 bases lay outside the gene matches. Germline V gene lookup returns CDR1 SGHDT and CDR2 YYEEEE. CDR3 bases read: TGTGCCAGCAGCACCCAGACAGGGTCCTACGAG. This sequence encodes CASSTQTGSYE. The whole CDR3 protein reads CASSTQTGSYEQYF.

This clone was found a few times. The read ends 3 residues before the CDR3 terminus; that terminus is restored from the germline J gene. The J gene is TRBJ2-1, the V gene TRBV5-1, with 15 bases aligning to TRBD2. CDR1 is SGHRS and CDR2 is YFSETQ in the germline V gene. The CDR3 contains 17 residues. The J segment lost 4 bases and the V segment lost 4 bases, leaving 6 bases of the junction unmatched. The sequenced part of the CDR3 DNA is TGCGCCAGCAGCCCGGGACTAGCGGGGGGTCCTTACAATGAG. It is translated as CASSPGLAGGPYNE. The whole CDR3 sequence is CASSPGLAGGPYNEQFF.